This T cell receptor (beta chain) was captured by sequencing in a study of cytomegalovirus exposure and HLA in healthy donors. The CDR3 sequence is 13 residues long. Per the germline V gene, CDR1 is LNHDA and CDR2 is SQIVND (reference sequence). V was clipped by 6 bases and J by 10 bases; unmatched bases: 9. PCR involved 60 Vbeta and 13 Jbeta primers. Sequenced by immunoSEQ multiplex PCR; TCRdb stores in-frame clones only, minus some. The sample carries about 170,000 clones, roughly 80% recorded once. This sequence joins TRBV19 and TRBJ2-1, with 7 bases aligning to TRBD1. Sample: PBMCs. This TCR was sampled from a female donor in good health and CMV-seronegative. Written as DNA, the CDR3 is TGTGCCAGTAGCCCCTCACAGGGGAACGAGCAGTTCTTC. It encodes CASSPSQGNEQFF.